The T cell receptor (beta chain) under discussion was sequenced for a study of T cells in Graves' hyperthyroidism and ophthalmopathy. Exclusion criteria comprised uncontrolled infection, other autoimmune disease, pregnancy or lactation. Thyroid ultrasound and orbital computed tomography, with clinical symptoms and serum thyroxine and TRAb, informed diagnoses. The source of the PBMCs was 8 to 10 ml of fresh peripheral blood. This clonotype was observed at least ten times. RNA transcripts gave rise to amplified TCR beta CDR3 regions. An initial round of RT-PCR targeting the TCR CDR3 relied on the HTBI primer set. TCRdb passed the multiplex PCR reads through MiXCR, listing each CDR3 protein once. The sample carries fewer than 800,000 distinct CDR3 sequences, around 15% recorded once. J was trimmed by 2 bases and V by 3 bases; bases with no gene match: 11. The CDR3 is made up of 19 amino acids. CDR1 and CDR2 from the germline V gene are SGHVS and FQNEAQ.

Sequenced: blood. The chain has TRBV7-8 and TRBJ2-5; TRBD2 agrees at 14 bases. This receptor was identified in a man younger than 30 with Graves' hyperthyroidism. For the CDR3, the DNA is TGTGCCAGCAGCTTGGCCCCGGGACTAGCGGGAGTAGAACAAGAGACCCAGTACTTC. Translating gives CASSLAPGLAGVEQETQYF.